This passage covers 3 T cell receptor beta chains from one sample sequenced in a study of shared clonotypes between healthy human individuals. CD45RO-negative, CCR7-selected cells formed the naive CD8 fraction, which excluded terminally differentiated effector memory CD45RA+ cells. Produced via immunoSEQ multiplex PCR; TCRdb's table is partial and in-frame only. The sample records around 550,000 clones, approximately 95% being singletons. The sequenced sample consisted of naive CD8+ T cells sorted from blood. The receptors originated from a woman in her 30s in good health.

The chain links TRBV15 to TRBJ2-7; D not certain. CDR1 is LNHNV and CDR2 is YYDKDF in the germline V gene (reference sequence). V lost 0 bases to trimming and J lost 7 bases, with 10 bases between them. The CDR3 extends over 13 amino acids. CDR3 residues: CATSRDHYAEQYF. The CDR3 nucleotides are TGTGCCACCAGCAGAGACCACTATGCAGAGCAGTACTTC.

The chain employs TRBV19 and TRBJ2-1; TRBD1 or TRBD2 may be the D gene (5 bases each). The length of the CDR3 is 14 residues. Germline values: CDR1 LNHDA, CDR2 SQIVND (reference sequence). The V and J ends lost 6 bases and 9 bases respectively, with 18 bases between them. The CDR3 DNA sequence: TGTGCCAGTAGGGCCAGAGGGGCTGGCCCTGAGCAGTTCTTC. It translates to CASRARGAGPEQFF.

The chain has TRBV9 and TRBJ2-5, with 11 bases aligning to TRBD2. Germline trimming cut 4 bases from V and 2 bases from J; bases unmatched to any gene: 4. CDR3 length: 15 residues. From germline, CDR1 is SGDLS and CDR2 YYNGEE. Here the CDR3 DNA reads TGTGCCAGCAGCACGGGACTAGCGGTTCAAGAGACCCAGTACTTC. It translates to CASSTGLAVQETQYF.